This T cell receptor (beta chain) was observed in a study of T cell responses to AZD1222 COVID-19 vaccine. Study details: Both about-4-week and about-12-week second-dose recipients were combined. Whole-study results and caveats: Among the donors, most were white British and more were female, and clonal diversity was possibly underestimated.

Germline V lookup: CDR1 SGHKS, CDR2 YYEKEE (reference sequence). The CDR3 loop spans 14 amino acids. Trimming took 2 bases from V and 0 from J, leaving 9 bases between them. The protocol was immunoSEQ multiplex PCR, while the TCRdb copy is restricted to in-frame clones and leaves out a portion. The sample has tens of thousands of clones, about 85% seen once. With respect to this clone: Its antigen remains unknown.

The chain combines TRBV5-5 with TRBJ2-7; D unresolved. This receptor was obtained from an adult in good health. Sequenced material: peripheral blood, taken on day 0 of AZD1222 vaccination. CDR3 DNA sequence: TGTGCCAGCAGCTTTGGCTACCTCTCCTACGAGCAGTACTTC. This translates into CASSFGYLSYEQYF.